This T cell receptor (beta chain) was recovered during a study of blood T cell repertoires in COVID-19. About the study: Samples taken during acute and convalescent COVID-19 were collected in the United States, Italy and Spain. In each case, the material was cDNA or gDNA derived from T cells, B-cell-depleted T cells, or PBMCs.

How the authors handled the data: Estimation of nucleated cell counts was performed using reference gene primer amplification. Some clones are missing from TCRdb's copy, which holds only in-frame ones; the method was immunoSEQ multiplex PCR. V and J calls and clone size come straight from that table; D and trimming were deduced from the DNA. The table includes about 230,000 clones, roughly 80% detected once. The CDR3 is made up of 15 amino acids. CDR1 is MNHEY and CDR2 is SVGAGI in the germline V gene. V lost 6 bases to trimming and J lost 0 bases; unmatched junction nucleotides: 7. The clonotype originates from a woman aged 70-85 years with active or convalescent COVID-19. Sample: peripheral blood. The genes are TRBV6-5 and TRBJ1-1; 7 bases fit TRBD1. This chain's CDR3 is CASSPQGLVNTEAFF. In DNA, the CDR3 is TGTGCCAGCAGCCCACAGGGGTTGGTGAACACTGAAGCTTTCTTT.